The rows below give T cell receptor beta chains drawn from one sample of a study of Graves' ophthalmopathy and Graves' hyperthyroidism. MiXCR, run by TCRdb on the multiplex PCR reads, gives a single entry per CDR3 protein. The repertoire holds around 660,000 distinct CDR3 sequences, with over 40% as singletons. The source material was peripheral blood. These receptors all come from an adult man with Graves' ophthalmopathy. Each CDR3 is given with its conserved first and last residue. Each record gives: V gene, clone size, J gene, CDR3 protein. The size field is filled for only some rows; it gives once, few, many or a size class.

TRBV7-9,.,TRBJ2-6,CASSSPGQFFSGANVLTF
TRBV6-2/TRBV6-3,many,TRBJ2-5,CASSYVSGGETQYF
TRBV29-1,many,TRBJ1-1,CSVEVLDRSNTEAFF
TRBV2,.,TRBJ2-7,CASSPSRTGREQYF
TRBV9,once,TRBJ1-6,CASKDSNSPLHF
TRBV5-1,few,TRBJ2-7,CASTWGQGASYEQYF
TRBV29-1,.,TRBJ2-7,CGARRGGDHNEQYF
TRBV5-8,few,TRBJ2-7,CASSQQGASSYEQYF
TRBV5-5,.,TRBJ1-2,CASSLAVRDGYTF
TRBV20-1,.,TRBJ2-7,CSALGGQGCGALYEQYF
TRBV6-2/TRBV6-3,few,TRBJ2-2,CASSYQVAPGELFF
TRBV5-6,few,TRBJ1-5,CASSQLGGQNQPQHF
TRBV7-8,many,TRBJ2-5,CASSPRDYPQETQYF
TRBV29-1,.,TRBJ2-7,CSVGGGGKQYF
TRBV7-9,.,TRBJ2-2,CASSQDLDLNTGELFF
TRBV29-1,many,TRBJ2-2,CSVDSGGAWSGELFF
TRBV6-5,.,TRBJ2-3,CASSDLAGADTQYF
TRBV25-1,.,TRBJ2-7,CASIGPSRTYEQYF
TRBV5-1,few,TRBJ1-1,CASGQWGSEAFF
TRBV7-9,.,TRBJ1-3,CASSSTGAGGNTIYF
TRBV4-1,many,TRBJ2-7,CASSQRDGYEQYF
TRBV24-1,many,TRBJ1-5,CATSDSGRAGNQPQHF
TRBV27,few,TRBJ1-5,CASSLSNSNQPQHF
TRBV9,.,TRBJ2-6,CASSVGAGTHVLTF
TRBV25-1,.,TRBJ1-5,CASVERDRPNQPQHF
TRBV7-9,few,TRBJ2-7,CASSFLRDRAHEQYF
TRBV6-2/TRBV6-3,.,TRBJ1-6,CASSDRDTPSPLHF
TRBV9,.,TRBJ2-5,CASSVAITGFAETQYF
TRBV28,many,TRBJ1-2,CASSDPGQGARNTF
TRBV5-5,few,TRBJ2-5,CASSDAYQETQYF
TRBV5-4,.,TRBJ1-1,CASSPVGGAEAFF
TRBV7-2,.,TRBJ1-2,CASSSTGTGGDTF
TRBV19,many,TRBJ1-5,CASTPGAGRNQPQHF
TRBV2,few,TRBJ2-3,CASSDSGVNTQYF
TRBV10-3,.,TRBJ2-5,CASIKWGEETQYF
TRBV27,many,TRBJ2-5,CASTDTQETQYF
TRBV10-3,.,TRBJ1-4,CAISPGQANEKLFF